The T cell receptor beta chain under discussion was sequenced for a study of early T cells in non-severe SARS-CoV-2 infection. Study-level information: Sequencing input comprised bulk RNA from unsorted whole blood; chain pairing was not available.

Germline V gene sequence: CDR1 MNHEY, CDR2 SVGEGT. With V trimmed by 6 bases and J by 8 bases, 8 bases remained unmatched. This CDR3 region has 15 residues. This clonotype was seen at least ten times. The antigen is not known. Study-wide results and caveats: Reliance on VDJdb matching favored anti-spike CD8 responses; private and CD4 specificities were missed.

TCRdb analysed the 5' RACE reads with MiXCR anew, one entry per CDR3 protein. The table has tens of thousands of distinct CDR3 sequences, approximately 12% seen once; the top ten hold around 2.5%. The chain combines TRBV6-2 or TRBV6-3 with TRBJ1-6, with 9 bases fitting TRBD1. The sample was whole blood, taken at baseline. The source of this sequence is an adult who was a healthcare worker with PCR-confirmed SARS-CoV-2 infection or an uninfected control (not recorded which). The CDR3 DNA sequence: TGTGCCAGCAGAATTCGACAGGGGGTTGATTCACCCCTCCACTTT. It yields the protein CASRIRQGVDSPLHF.